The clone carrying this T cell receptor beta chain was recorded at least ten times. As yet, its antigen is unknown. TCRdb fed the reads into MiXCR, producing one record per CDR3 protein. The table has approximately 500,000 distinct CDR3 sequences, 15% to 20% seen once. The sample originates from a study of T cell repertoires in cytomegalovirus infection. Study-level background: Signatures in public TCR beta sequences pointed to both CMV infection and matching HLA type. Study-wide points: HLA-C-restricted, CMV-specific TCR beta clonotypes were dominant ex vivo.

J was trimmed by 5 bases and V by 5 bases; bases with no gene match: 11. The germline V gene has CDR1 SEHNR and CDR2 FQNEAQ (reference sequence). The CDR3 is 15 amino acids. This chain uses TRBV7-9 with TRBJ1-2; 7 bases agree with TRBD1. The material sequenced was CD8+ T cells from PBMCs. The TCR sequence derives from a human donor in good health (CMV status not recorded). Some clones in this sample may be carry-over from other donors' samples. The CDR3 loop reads CASSHGQVPHYGYTF. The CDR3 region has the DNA TGTGCCAGCAGCCACGGACAGGTCCCTCATTATGGCTACACCTTC.